This TCR beta chain is drawn from a study of breast tumors, draining lymph nodes, adjacent tissues. TCRdb fed the multiplex PCR reads into MiXCR, producing one record per CDR3 protein. Of fewer than 150,000 distinct CDR3 sequences in the sample, roughly 20% were seen once. The lymph nodes were axillary draining lymph nodes from breast cancer patients. This clonotype was observed at least ten times. The sequence was collected from a female donor with breast cancer. Some clones in this sample may be carry-over from other donors' samples. Sample: axillary lymph node tissue.

CDR3 DNA sequence: TGTGCCAGCAGTGTAGAGCAGGGGTTCTACAATGAGCAGTTCTTC. This sequence encodes CASSVEQGFYNEQFF. The chain recombines TRBV6-1 with TRBJ2-1; D perhaps matches TRBD1 (6 bases). Germline loops: CDR1 MNHNS, CDR2 SASEGT. CDR3 size: 15 residues. Trimming removed 4 bases at V and 3 bases at J, with 13 bases between.